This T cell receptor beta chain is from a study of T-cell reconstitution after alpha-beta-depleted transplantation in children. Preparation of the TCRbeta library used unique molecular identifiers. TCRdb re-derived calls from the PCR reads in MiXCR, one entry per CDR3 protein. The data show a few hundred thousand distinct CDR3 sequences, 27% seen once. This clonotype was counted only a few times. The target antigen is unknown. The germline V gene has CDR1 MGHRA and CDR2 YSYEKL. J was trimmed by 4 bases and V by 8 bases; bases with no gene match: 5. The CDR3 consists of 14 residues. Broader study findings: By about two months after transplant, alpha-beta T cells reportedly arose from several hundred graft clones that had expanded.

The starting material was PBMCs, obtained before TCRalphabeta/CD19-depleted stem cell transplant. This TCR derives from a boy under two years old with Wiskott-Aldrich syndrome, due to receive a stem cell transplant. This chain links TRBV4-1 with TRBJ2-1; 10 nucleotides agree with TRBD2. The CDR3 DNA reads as TGCGCCAGCCGGGGGACTAGCGTTTACAATGAGCAGTTCTTC. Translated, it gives CASRGTSVYNEQFF.